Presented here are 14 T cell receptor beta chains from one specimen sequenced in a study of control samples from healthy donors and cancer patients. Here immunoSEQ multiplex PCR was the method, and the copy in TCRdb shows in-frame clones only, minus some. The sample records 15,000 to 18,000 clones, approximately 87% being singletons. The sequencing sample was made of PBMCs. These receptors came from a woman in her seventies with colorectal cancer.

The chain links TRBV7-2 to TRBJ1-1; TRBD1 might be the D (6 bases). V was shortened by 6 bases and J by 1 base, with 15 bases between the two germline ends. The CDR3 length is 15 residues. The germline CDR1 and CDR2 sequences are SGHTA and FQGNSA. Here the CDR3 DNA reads TGTGCCAGCAGGGAAGTACAGGGACAGAACACTGAAGCTTTCTTT. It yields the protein CASREVQGQNTEAFF.

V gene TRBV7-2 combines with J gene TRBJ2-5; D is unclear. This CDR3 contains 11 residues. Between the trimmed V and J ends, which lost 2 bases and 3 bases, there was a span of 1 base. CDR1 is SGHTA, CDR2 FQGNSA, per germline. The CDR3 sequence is CASSLKETQYF. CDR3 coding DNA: TGTGCCAGCAGCTTAAAAGAGACCCAGTACTTC.

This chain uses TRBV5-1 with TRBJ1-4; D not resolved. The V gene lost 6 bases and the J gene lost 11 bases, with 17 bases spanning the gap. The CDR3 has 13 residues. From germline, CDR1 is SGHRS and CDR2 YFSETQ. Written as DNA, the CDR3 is TGCGCCAGCACCCTCCGCGAGGGCGGCAAACTGTTTTTT. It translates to CASTLREGGKLFF.

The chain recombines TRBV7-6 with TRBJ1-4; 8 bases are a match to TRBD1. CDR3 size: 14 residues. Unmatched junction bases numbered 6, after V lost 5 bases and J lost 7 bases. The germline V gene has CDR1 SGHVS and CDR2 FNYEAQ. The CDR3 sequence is CASSQGQGGEKLFF. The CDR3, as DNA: TGTGCCAGCAGCCAAGGACAGGGTGGTGAAAAACTGTTTTTT.

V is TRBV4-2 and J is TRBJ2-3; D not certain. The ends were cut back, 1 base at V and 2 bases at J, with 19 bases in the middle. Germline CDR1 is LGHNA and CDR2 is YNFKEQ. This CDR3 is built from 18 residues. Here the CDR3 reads CASSQGIVHREDTDTQYF. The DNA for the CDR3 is TGTGCCAGCAGCCAAGGTATCGTCCACAGAGAGGACACAGATACGCAGTATTTT.

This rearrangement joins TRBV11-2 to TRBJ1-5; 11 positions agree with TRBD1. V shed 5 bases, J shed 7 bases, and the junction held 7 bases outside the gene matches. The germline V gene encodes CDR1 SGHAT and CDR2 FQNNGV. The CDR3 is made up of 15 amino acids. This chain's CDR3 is CASSPGTGGWQPQHF. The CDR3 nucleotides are TGTGCCAGCAGCCCCGGGACAGGGGGTTGGCAGCCCCAGCATTTT.

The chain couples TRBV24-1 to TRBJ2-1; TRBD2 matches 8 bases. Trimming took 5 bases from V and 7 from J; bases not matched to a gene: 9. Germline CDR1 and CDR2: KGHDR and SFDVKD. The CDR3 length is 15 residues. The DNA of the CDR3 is TGTGCCACCAGTGCTCCCGGGGGGGTGACGAATGAGCAGTTCTTC. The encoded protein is CATSAPGGVTNEQFF.

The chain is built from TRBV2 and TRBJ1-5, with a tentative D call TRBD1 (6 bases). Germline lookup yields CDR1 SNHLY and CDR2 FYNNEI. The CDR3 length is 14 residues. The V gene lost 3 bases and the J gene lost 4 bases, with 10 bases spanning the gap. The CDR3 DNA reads TGTGCCAGCAGTGACGTTGGACAGAATCAGCCCCAGCATTTT. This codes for CASSDVGQNQPQHF.

The CDR3 protein is CASSSPGAREQYF. The CDR3 DNA reads TGTGCCAGCAGCTCACCCGGGGCGCGGGAGCAGTACTTC. The chain couples TRBV5-6 to TRBJ2-7, with D perhaps assigned TRBD1 or TRBD2 (5 bases each). The CDR3 is 13 residues long. With 3 bases removed from V and 7 bases from J, the gap between germline ends came to 14 bases. CDR1 and CDR2 from the germline V gene are SGHDT and YYEEEE. The whole variable domain, remainder taken from reference TRBV5-6 and TRBJ2-7, is DAGVTQSPTHLIKTRGQQVTLRCSPKSGHDTVSWYQQALGQGPQFIFQYYEEEERQRGNFPDRFSGHQFPNYSSELNVNALLLGDSALYLCASSSPGAREQYFGPGTRLTVT.

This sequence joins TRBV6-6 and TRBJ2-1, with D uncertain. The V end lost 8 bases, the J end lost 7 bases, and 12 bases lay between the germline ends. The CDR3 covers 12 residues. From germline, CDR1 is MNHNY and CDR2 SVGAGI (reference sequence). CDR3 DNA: TGTGCCAGCCAACGAGTAGGAAATGAGCAGTTCTTC. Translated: CASQRVGNEQFF.

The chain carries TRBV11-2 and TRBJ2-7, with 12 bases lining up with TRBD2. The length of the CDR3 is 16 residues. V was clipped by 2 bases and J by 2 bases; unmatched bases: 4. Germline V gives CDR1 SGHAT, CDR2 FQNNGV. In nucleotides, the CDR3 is TGTGCCAGCAGCTTAAGCCCTAGCGGGAGGGCCTACGAGCAGTACTTC. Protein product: CASSLSPSGRAYEQYF.

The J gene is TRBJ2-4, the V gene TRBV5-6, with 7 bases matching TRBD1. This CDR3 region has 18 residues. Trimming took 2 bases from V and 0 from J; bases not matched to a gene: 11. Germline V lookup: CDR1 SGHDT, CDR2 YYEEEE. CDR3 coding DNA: TGTGCCAGCAGCTTTTGGGTGACAGGGAACCTAGCCAAAAACATTCAGTACTTC. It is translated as CASSFWVTGNLAKNIQYF.

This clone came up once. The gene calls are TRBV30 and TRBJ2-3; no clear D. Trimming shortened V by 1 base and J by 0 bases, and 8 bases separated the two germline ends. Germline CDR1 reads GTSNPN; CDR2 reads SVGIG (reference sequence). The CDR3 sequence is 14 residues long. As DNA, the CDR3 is TGTGCCTGGAGTGCCAGCGCTAGCACAGATACGCAGTATTTT. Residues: CAWSASASTDTQYF.

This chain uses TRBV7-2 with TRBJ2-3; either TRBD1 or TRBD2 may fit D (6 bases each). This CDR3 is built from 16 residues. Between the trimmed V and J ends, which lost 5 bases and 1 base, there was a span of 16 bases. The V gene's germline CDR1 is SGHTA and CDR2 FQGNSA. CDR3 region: CASSPRGTGGTDTQYF. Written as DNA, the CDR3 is TGTGCCAGCAGCCCTAGGGGGACGGGAGGCACAGATACGCAGTATTTT.